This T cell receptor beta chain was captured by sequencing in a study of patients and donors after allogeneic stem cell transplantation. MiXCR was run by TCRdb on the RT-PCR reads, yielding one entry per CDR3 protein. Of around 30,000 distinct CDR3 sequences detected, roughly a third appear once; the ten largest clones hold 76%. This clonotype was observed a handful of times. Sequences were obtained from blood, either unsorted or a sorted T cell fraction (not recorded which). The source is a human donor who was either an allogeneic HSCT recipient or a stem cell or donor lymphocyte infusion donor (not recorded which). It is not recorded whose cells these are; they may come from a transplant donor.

CDR3 DNA sequence: TGTGCCACCAGCAGAGGGGGTACGTTTGCTGAAGCTTTCTTT. It is translated as CATSRGGTFAEAFF. The rearrangement uses TRBV15 and TRBJ1-1; D remains ambiguous. Looked up from germline, CDR1 is LNHNV and CDR2 is YYDKDF (reference sequence). Trimming removed 1 base from V and 6 bases from J, with 12 bases in between. The length of the CDR3 is 14 residues.